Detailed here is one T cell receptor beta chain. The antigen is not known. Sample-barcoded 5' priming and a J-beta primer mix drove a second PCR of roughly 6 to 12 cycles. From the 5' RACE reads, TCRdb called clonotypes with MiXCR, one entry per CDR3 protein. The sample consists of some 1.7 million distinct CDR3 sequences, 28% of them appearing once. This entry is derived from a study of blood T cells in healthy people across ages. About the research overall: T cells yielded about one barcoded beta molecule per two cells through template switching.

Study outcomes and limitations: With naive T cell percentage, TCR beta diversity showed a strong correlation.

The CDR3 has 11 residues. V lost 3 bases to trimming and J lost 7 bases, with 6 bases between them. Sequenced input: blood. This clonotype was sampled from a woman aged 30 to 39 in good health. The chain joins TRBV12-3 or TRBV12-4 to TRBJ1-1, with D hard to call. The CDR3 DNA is TGTGCCAGCAGTTTCGGGGTTGAAGCTTTCTTT. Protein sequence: CASSFGVEAFF.